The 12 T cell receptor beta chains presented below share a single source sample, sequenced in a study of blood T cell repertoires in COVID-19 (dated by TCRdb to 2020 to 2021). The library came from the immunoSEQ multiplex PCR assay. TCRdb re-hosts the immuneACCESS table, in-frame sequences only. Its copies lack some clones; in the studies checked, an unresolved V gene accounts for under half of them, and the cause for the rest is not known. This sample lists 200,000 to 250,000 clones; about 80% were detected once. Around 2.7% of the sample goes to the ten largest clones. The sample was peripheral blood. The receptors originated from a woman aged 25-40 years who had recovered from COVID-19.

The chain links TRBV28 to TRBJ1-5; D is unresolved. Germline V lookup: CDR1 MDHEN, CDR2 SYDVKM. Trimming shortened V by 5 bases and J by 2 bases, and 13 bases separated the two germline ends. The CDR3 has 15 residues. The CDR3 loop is CASSRPAAGNQPQHF. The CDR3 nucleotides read TGTGCCAGCAGTCGACCAGCCGCGGGCAATCAGCCCCAGCATTTT. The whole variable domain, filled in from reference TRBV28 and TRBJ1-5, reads DVKVTQSSRYLVKRTGEKVFLECVQDMDHENMFWYRQDPGLGLRLIYFSYDVKMKEKGDIPEGYSVSREKKERFSLILESASTNQTSMYLCASSRPAAGNQPQHFGDGTRLSIL.

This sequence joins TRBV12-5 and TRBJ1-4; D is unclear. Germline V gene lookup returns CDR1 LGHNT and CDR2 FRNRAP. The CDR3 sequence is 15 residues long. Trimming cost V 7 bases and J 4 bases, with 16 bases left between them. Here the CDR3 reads CASASRISGNEKLFF. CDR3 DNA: TGTGCTAGTGCCTCACGAATCTCGGGTAATGAAAAACTGTTTTTT. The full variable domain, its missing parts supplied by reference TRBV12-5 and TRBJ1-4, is DARVTQTPRHKVTEMGQEVTMRCQPILGHNTVFWYRQTMMQGLELLAYFRNRAPLDDSGMPKDRFSAEMPDATLATLKIQPSEPRDSAVYFCASASRISGNEKLFFGSGTQLSVL.

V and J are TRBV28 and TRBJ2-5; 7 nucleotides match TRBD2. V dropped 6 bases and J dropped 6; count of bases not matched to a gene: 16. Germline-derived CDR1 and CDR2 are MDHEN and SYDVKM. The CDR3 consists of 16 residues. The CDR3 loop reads CASSPSGAGDMKTQYF. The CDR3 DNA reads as TGTGCCAGCAGCCCCTCAGGTGCGGGAGATATGAAGACCCAGTACTTC.

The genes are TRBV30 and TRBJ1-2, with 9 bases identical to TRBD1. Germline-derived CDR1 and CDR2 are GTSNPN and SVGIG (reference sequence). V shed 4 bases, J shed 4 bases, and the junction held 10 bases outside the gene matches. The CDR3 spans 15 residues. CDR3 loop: CAWNKPGQGGYGYTF. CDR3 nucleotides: TGTGCCTGGAATAAACCGGGACAGGGCGGCTATGGCTACACCTTC.

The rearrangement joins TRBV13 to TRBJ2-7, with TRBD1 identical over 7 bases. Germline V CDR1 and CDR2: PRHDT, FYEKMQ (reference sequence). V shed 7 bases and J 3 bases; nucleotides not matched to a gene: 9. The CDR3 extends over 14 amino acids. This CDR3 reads CASTKGQAHYEQYF. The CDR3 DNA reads TGTGCCAGCACCAAAGGACAGGCCCACTACGAGCAGTACTTC.

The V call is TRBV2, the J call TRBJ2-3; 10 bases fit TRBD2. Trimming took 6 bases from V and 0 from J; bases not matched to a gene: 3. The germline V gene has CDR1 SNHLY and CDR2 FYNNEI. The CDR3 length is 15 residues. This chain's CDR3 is CASRGLAASTDTQYF. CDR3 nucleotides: TGTGCCAGCAGAGGACTAGCGGCTAGCACAGATACGCAGTATTTT.

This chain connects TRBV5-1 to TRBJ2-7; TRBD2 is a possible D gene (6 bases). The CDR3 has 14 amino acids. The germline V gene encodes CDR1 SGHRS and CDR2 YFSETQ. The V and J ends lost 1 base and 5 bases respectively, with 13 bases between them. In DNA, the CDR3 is TGCGCCAGCAGCTTGTTCTCGGGGGTCAACGAGCAGTACTTC. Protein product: CASSLFSGVNEQYF. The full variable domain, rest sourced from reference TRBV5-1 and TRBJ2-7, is KAGVTQTPRYLIKTRGQQVTLSCSPISGHRSVSWYQQTPGQGLQFLFEYFSETQRNKGNFPGRFSGRQFSNSRSEMNVSTLELGDSALYLCASSLFSGVNEQYFGPGTRLTVT.

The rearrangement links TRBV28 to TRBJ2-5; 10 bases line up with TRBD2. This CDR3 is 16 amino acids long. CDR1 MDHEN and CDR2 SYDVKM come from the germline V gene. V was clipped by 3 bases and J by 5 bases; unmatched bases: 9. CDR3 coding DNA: TGTGCCAGCAGTTTCCCCCCTAGCGGGAGTGGGGAGACCCAGTACTTC. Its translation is CASSFPPSGSGETQYF.

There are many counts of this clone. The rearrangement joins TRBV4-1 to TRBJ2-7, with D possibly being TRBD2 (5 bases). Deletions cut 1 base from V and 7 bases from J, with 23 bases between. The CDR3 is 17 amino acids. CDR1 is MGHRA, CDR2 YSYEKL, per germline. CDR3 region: CASSQVDMGIHTGEQYF. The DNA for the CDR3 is TGCGCCAGCAGCCAAGTGGATATGGGGATTCACACGGGGGAGCAGTACTTC.

CDR3 in DNA: TGTGCCAGCAGCCAAGATAGCGGACAGGGTACTACCCGTTCACCCCTCCACTTT. Translation gives CASSQDSGQGTTRSPLHF. This chain connects TRBV3-1 (or the pseudogene TRBV3-2) to TRBJ1-6; 8 bases map to TRBD1. Germline loops: CDR1 LGHDT, CDR2 YNNKEL (reference sequence). The CDR3 extends over 18 amino acids. V was clipped by 0 bases and J by 9 bases; unmatched bases: 13.

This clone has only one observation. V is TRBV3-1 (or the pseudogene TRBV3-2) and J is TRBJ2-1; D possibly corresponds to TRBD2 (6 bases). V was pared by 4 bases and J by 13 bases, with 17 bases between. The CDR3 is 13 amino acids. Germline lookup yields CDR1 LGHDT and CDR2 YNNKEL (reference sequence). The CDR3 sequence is CASSLTEEGRQFF. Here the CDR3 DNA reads TGTGCCAGCAGCCTCACCGAGGAGGGCCGACAGTTCTTC.

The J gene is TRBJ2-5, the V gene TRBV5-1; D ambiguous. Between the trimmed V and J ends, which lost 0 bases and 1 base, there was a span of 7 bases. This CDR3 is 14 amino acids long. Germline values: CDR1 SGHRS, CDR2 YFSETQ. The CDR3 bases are TGCGCCAGCAGCTTGGAGCCCCTCCAAGAGACCCAGTACTTC. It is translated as CASSLEPLQETQYF. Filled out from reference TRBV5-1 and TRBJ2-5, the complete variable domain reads KAGVTQTPRYLIKTRGQQVTLSCSPISGHRSVSWYQQTPGQGLQFLFEYFSETQRNKGNFPGRFSGRQFSNSRSEMNVSTLELGDSALYLCASSLEPLQETQYFGPGTRLLVL.